The present T cell receptor beta chain was sequenced within a study of blood T cells in healthy people across ages. A second roughly 7 to 12 cycle PCR used barcoded and J-beta primers. TCRdb passed the 5' RACE reads through MiXCR, listing each CDR3 protein once. The sample yields about 580,000 distinct CDR3 sequences, 40% to 55% seen once. Findings and caveats of the study: The study lacked donor CMV status, which possibly confounded expanded clonotype changes. Per-million-T-cell TCR beta diversity fell roughly linearly with age. Compared with aged donors, long-lived donors showed fewer expanded clones, suggesting selection. Calculation of diversity from one million T cells yielded estimates considered to be underestimates.

V lost 4 bases, J lost 8 bases, and 24 bases lay in between. The germline gives CDR1 MNHEY, CDR2 SVGEGT. This CDR3 is 17 amino acids long. This clonotype turned up a few times. Its antigen is still unknown. Sequencing was carried out using blood. The rearrangement links TRBV6-2 or TRBV6-3 to TRBJ2-1; no clear D. The clonotype was recovered from a man older than 75 in good health. CDR3 sequence (DNA): TGTGCCAGCAGTTCCGCACGTTCCCAGGCAAGTGAGGATGAGCAGTTCTTC. Translated, it gives CASSSARSQASEDEQFF.